This is a list of T cell receptor beta chains from one sample in a study of cytomegalovirus exposure and HLA in healthy donors. The assay was immunoSEQ multiplex PCR, and TCRdb's table has in-frame clones only and misses some. The data show 150,000 to 200,000 clones, about 75% seen once. The sample taken for sequencing was PBMCs. The receptors derive from a male donor in good health and CMV-seronegative. The CDR3 runs from the conserved cysteine through the conserved F or W. The order of the fields is J gene, D gene, clone size, V gene, CDR3 DNA, CDR3 protein. D genes are given only for firm matches. Size values are once, few and many counts, or a class for expanded clones, and some rows have none.

J: TRBJ2-5
D: TRBD2
size: -
V: TRBV25-1
DNA: TGTGCCAGCAGTATGGCTAGCGGGAGAGGTGAGACCCAGTACTTC
CDR3: CASSMASGRGETQYF

J: TRBJ1-2
D: -
size: -
V: TRBV6-5
DNA: TGTGCCAGCAGGGAGGGCTATGGCTACACCTTC
CDR3: CASREGYGYTF

J: TRBJ2-4
D: TRBD2
size: -
V: TRBV27
DNA: TGTGCCAGCAGATTGCGGGAGAAAAACATTCAGTACTTC
CDR3: CASRLREKNIQYF

J: TRBJ1-2
D: TRBD1
size: few
V: TRBV7-9
DNA: TGTGCCAGCAGCTTCCGTACGGGACAGGGGCCGTCAGGCGGCTACACCTTC
CDR3: CASSFRTGQGPSGGYTF

J: TRBJ1-5
D: TRBD1
size: -
V: TRBV15
DNA: TGTGCCACCAGCAGAAACAGGGGGCCTCAGCCCCAGCATTTT
CDR3: CATSRNRGPQPQHF

J: TRBJ2-1
D: -
size: -
V: TRBV5-4
DNA: TGTGCCAGCAGCTCCGGGACGGGAGTGGGCAATGAGCAGTTCTTC
CDR3: CASSSGTGVGNEQFF

J: TRBJ2-7
D: -
size: -
V: TRBV5-1
DNA: TGCGCCAGCAGCTTCTCCGGGGGGCAGAACGAGCAGTACTTC
CDR3: CASSFSGGQNEQYF

J: TRBJ2-7
D: TRBD1
size: -
V: TRBV7-6
DNA: TGTGCCAGCAGCGTCAACAGGGGGCGGCCCACCTACGAGCAGTACTTC
CDR3: CASSVNRGRPTYEQYF

J: TRBJ2-7
D: TRBD1
size: -
V: TRBV28
DNA: TGTGCCAGCAGCCCGGGACAGGGAAACTACGAGCAGTACTTC
CDR3: CASSPGQGNYEQYF

J: TRBJ2-1
D: -
size: -
V: TRBV2
DNA: TGTGCCAGCAGTTGGAACAGTTACAATGAGCAGTTCTTC
CDR3: CASSWNSYNEQFF

J: TRBJ2-3
D: -
size: -
V: TRBV9
DNA: TGTGCCAGCAGCGAAGGGGGAGTTAGAGATACGCAGTATTTT
CDR3: CASSEGGVRDTQYF

J: TRBJ1-5
D: -
size: -
V: TRBV6-5
DNA: TGTGCCAGCAGTTACAGGGGAGGGTGGCATTTT
CDR3: CASSYRGGWHF

J: TRBJ2-3
D: TRBD2
size: -
V: TRBV4-1
DNA: TGCGCCAGCAGCCAAGTCGACGGGGGGGCCAGAGATACGCAGTATTTT
CDR3: CASSQVDGGARDTQYF

J: TRBJ2-1
D: -
size: -
V: TRBV5-8
DNA: TGTGCCAGCAGCATGACGCGGTACAATGAGCAGTTCTTC
CDR3: CASSMTRYNEQFF